Below, 10 T cell receptor beta chains from the same sample are listed, as sequenced in a study of CD8+ T cells in alopecia areata. Investigators isolated RNA and reverse transcribed it into cDNA to act as the sequencing template. Clones were read by immunoSEQ multiplex PCR, and TCRdb kept only the in-frame ones, dropping some. The sample carries 75,000 to 100,000 clones, roughly two fifths recorded once. What was sequenced was CD4+ T cells sorted from blood. These receptors all stem from a human donor with alopecia areata.

The V call is TRBV27, the J call TRBJ2-7; possible D gene TRBD2, 6 bases. The CDR3 loop spans 14 amino acids. Trimming pared 7 bases from V and 5 bases from J, leaving 18 bases between. Germline loops: CDR1 MNHEY, CDR2 SMNVEV (reference sequence). CDR3 DNA sequence: TGTGCCAGCACCCCACTAGCATCAACGAACGAGCAGTACTTC. Protein: CASTPLASTNEQYF.

This clone was counted a few times. The chain combines TRBV28 with TRBJ2-3; 8 bases match TRBD1. Looked up from germline, CDR1 is MDHEN and CDR2 is SYDVKM. The V gene end was trimmed by 11 bases and the J gene end by 1 base; junction bases not matched to a gene: 8. The CDR3 has 14 amino acids. CDR3 protein: CASQGELGTDTQYF. The CDR3 DNA sequence: TGTGCCTCACAGGGGGAATTGGGCACAGATACGCAGTATTTT.

V usage is TRBV7-9 and J usage is TRBJ1-2, with D possibly matching TRBD1 (5 bases). CDR3 length: 15 amino acids. The germline gives CDR1 SEHNR, CDR2 FQNEAQ (reference sequence). Between the trimmed V and J ends, which lost 1 base and 8 bases, there was a span of 17 bases. CDR3 sequence: CASSLGFAGSRGYTF. CDR3 nucleotides: TGTGCCAGCAGCTTAGGATTTGCAGGGTCTAGAGGCTACACCTTC.

V gene TRBV20-1 combines with J gene TRBJ1-1; D remains unclear. This CDR3 is built from 10 residues. CDR1 and CDR2 (germline): DFQATT, SNEGSKA (reference sequence). Trimming left V 7 bases short and J 3 bases short, with 6 bases between. CDR3 in amino acids: CSDRYTEAFF. The CDR3 DNA sequence: TGCAGTGACCGTTACACTGAAGCTTTCTTT.

The chain couples TRBV30 to TRBJ2-7; 13 bases align to TRBD2. J was trimmed by 2 bases and V by 3 bases; bases with no gene match: 4. Germline V CDR1 and CDR2: GTSNPN, SVGIG (reference sequence). CDR3 length equals 15 residues. For the CDR3, the DNA is TGTGCCTGGAGGCCGGGACTAGCGGGAACCTACGAGCAGTACTTC. This codes for CAWRPGLAGTYEQYF.

The chain links TRBV30 to TRBJ2-3; D possibly corresponds to TRBD2 (5 bases). This CDR3 comprises 13 residues. Germline assignment: CDR1 GTSNPN and CDR2 SVGIG (reference sequence). CDR3 loop: CAVVQRSTDTQYF. CDR3 bases: TGTGCTGTGGTCCAGCGGAGCACAGATACGCAGTATTTT.

Here the CDR3 reads CASIPRYMNTEAFF. CDR3 nucleotide sequence: TGTGCCAGCATCCCTCGGTACATGAACACTGAAGCTTTCTTT. V usage is TRBV7-8 and J usage is TRBJ1-1, with D uncertain. The germline gives CDR1 SGHVS, CDR2 FQNEAQ. The V end lost 7 bases, the J end lost 0 bases, and 12 bases lay between the germline ends. The CDR3 sequence is 14 residues long.

The genes are TRBV6-5 and TRBJ1-1, with a weak D call TRBD1 (6 bases). Per the germline V gene, CDR1 is MNHEY and CDR2 is SVGAGI. CDR3 size: 15 residues. V shed 0 bases and J shed 4 bases, with 12 bases lying between them. CDR3 in DNA: TGTGCCAGCAGTTACTCAGGGCAGGGGACCACTGAAGCTTTCTTT. Translating gives CASSYSGQGTTEAFF.

CDR3 bases: TGTGCCAGCAGCTTGGACCCCAGGGCTCAAGAGACCCAGTACTTC. This sequence encodes CASSLDPRAQETQYF. The gene calls are TRBV5-4 and TRBJ2-5; maybe TRBD1 (5 bases). This CDR3 spans 15 amino acids. V lost 0 bases, J lost 2 bases, and 11 bases lay in between. Germline V gene lookup returns CDR1 SGHNT and CDR2 YYREEE (reference sequence). The variable domain in full, with the rest retrieved from reference TRBV5-4 and TRBJ2-5, is ETGVTQSPTHLIKTRGQQVTLRCSSQSGHNTVSWYQQALGQGPQFIFQYYREEENGRGNFPPRFSGLQFPNYSSELNVNALELDDSALYLCASSLDPRAQETQYFGPGTRLLVL.

The genes are TRBV29-1 and TRBJ2-2, with TRBD2 as a possible D gene (6 bases). The V gene's germline CDR1 is SQVTM and CDR2 ANQGSEA. The CDR3 is made up of 15 amino acids. V gave up 5 bases and J gave up 4 bases, with 17 bases separating them. The CDR3 here is CSVHGRGQSTGELFF. CDR3 DNA sequence: TGCAGCGTTCACGGGAGAGGCCAGAGCACCGGGGAGCTGTTTTTT.